Below are 11 T cell receptor beta chains sequenced from a single sample in a study of T cell repertoires in cytomegalovirus infection (dated by TCRdb to about 2019). Instrument used: Illumina HiSeq 1500. Using fastp trimming at Q25 and MiXCR clonotype assembly, TCRdb reanalyzed the public sequencing data and kept in-frame beta chains. Rows with one shared CDR3 protein collapse into an entry with the most common genes and DNA. Across this sample there are approximately 150,000 distinct CDR3 sequences, with less than 25% seen only once. Roughly 25% of the sample rests with the top ten. Read against the paper, the sample's treatment or condition label means: in vitro stimulation with specific CMV peptide epitopes to enrich CMV-specific T cells. What these receptors recognize is not known. Here the sequenced sample was CD8+ T cells from cultured PBMCs, taken from culture after CMV antigen stimulation. These receptors all come from a human donor in good health (CMV status not recorded). Some clones in this sample may be carry-over from other donors' samples.

Only a few counts were recorded for this clonotype. This sequence joins TRBV27 and TRBJ2-7; D tentatively reads TRBD1 or TRBD2 (5 bases each). The germline V gene encodes CDR1 MNHEY and CDR2 SMNVEV (reference sequence). V was shortened by 4 bases and J by 4 bases, with 11 bases between the two germline ends. This CDR3 contains 13 residues. The CDR3 sequence: CASSSGGAYEQYF. CDR3 in DNA: TGTGCCAGCAGTTCTGGGGGAGCATACGAGCAGTACTTC.

The table lists this clonotype with a few counts. The CDR3, as DNA: TGTGCCAGCAGCTCAACAGGGGGGAGTGAGCAGTTCTTC. It codes for CASSSTGGSEQFF. The chain has TRBV7-6 and TRBJ2-1; 8 bases fit TRBD1. Germline V gene sequence: CDR1 SGHVS, CDR2 FNYEAQ. This CDR3 has 13 amino acids. J was trimmed by 9 bases and V by 4 bases; bases with no gene match: 5. Supplemented by reference TRBV7-6 and TRBJ2-1, the full variable domain reads GAGVSQSPRYKVTKRGQDVALRCDPISGHVSLYWYRQALGQGPEFLTYFNYEAQQDKSGLPNDRFSAERPEGSISTLTIQRTEQRDSAMYRCASSSTGGSEQFFGPGTRLTVL.

The V and J genes are TRBV4-1 and TRBJ2-2, with a weak D call TRBD1 (5 bases). The germline gives CDR1 MGHRA, CDR2 YSYEKL. V was trimmed by 4 bases and J by 2 bases, leaving 11 bases between them. CDR3 length: 15 residues. CDR3 bases: TGCGCCAGCAGCCTCCGGCAGGGAAACACCGGGGAGCTGTTTTTT. This codes for CASSLRQGNTGELFF.

This clonotype has only a few counts. The chain carries TRBV28 and TRBJ2-1; perhaps TRBD2 as D (6 bases). Germline V gene data show CDR1 as MDHEN and CDR2 as SYDVKM. Trimming took 3 bases from V and 4 from J, leaving 25 bases between them. The CDR3 sequence is 19 residues long. CDR3 sequence (DNA): TGTGCCAGCAGTTTGTTGTCAGAGGAGGGAACTATAGGGTACAATGAGCAGTTCTTC. It yields the protein CASSLLSEEGTIGYNEQFF.

This clonotype was observed a handful of times. CDR3 loop: CASSQGPRGNTEAFF. In nucleotides, the CDR3 is TGCGCCAGCAGCCAAGGCCCCCGAGGGAACACTGAAGCTTTCTTT. The chain joins TRBV4-1 to TRBJ1-1; no reliable D call. Trimming shortened V by 1 base and J by 1 base, and 10 bases separated the two germline ends. The CDR3 covers 15 residues. CDR1 and CDR2 from the germline V gene are MGHRA and YSYEKL.

This clonotype occurred a few times. The genes are TRBV7-2 and TRBJ1-1; D ambiguous. This CDR3 has 14 amino acids. The V gene's germline CDR1 is SGHTA and CDR2 FQGNSA. V gave up 5 bases and J gave up 1 base, with 11 bases separating them. This chain's CDR3 is CASSQVSRNTEAFF. Written as DNA, the CDR3 is TGTGCCAGCAGCCAAGTTTCACGGAACACTGAAGCTTTCTTT.

This clonotype was found a few times. V usage is TRBV7-9 and J usage is TRBJ1-1; 11 nucleotides align to TRBD1. Trimming cost V 5 bases and J 4 bases; bases outside gene matches: 9. The germline V gene encodes CDR1 SEHNR and CDR2 FQNEAQ (reference sequence). The length of the CDR3 is 16 residues. CDR3 residues: CASSPPGQGVRTEAFF. As DNA, the CDR3 is TGTGCCAGCAGCCCTCCGGGACAGGGGGTTCGCACTGAAGCTTTCTTT.

V is TRBV7-2 and J is TRBJ2-2, with D possibly matching TRBD1 (6 bases). This CDR3 comprises 16 residues. Trimming took off 5 bases at V and 4 bases at J, with 17 bases between the two ends. CDR1 is SGHTA, CDR2 FQGNSA, per germline. The CDR3 sequence is CASSRWTAAVTGELFF. CDR3 DNA sequence: TGTGCCAGCAGCCGATGGACAGCCGCCGTCACCGGGGAGCTGTTTTTT.

The sample holds a few counts of this clonotype. This sequence joins TRBV7-9 and TRBJ1-4; the D gene is possibly TRBD1 (6 bases). The CDR3 totals 14 residues. Germline CDR1 and CDR2: SEHNR and FQNEAQ (reference sequence). Trimming cost V 5 bases and J 4 bases, with 11 bases left between them. The chain's CDR3 is CASSQGGVNEKLFF. CDR3 sequence (DNA): TGTGCCAGCAGCCAAGGGGGGGTTAATGAAAAACTGTTTTTT. The whole variable domain, remainder taken from reference TRBV7-9 and TRBJ1-4, is DTGVSQNPRHKITKRGQNVTFRCDPISEHNRLYWYRQTLGQGPEFLTYFQNEAQLEKSRLLSDRFSAERPKGSFSTLEIQRTEQGDSAMYLCASSQGGVNEKLFFGSGTQLSVL.

V gene TRBV19 combines with J gene TRBJ2-5; possibly TRBD2 for D (6 bases). V dropped 6 bases and J dropped 4 bases, with 18 bases sitting between them. This CDR3 contains 15 residues. Germline values: CDR1 LNHDA, CDR2 SQIVND (reference sequence). The DNA for the CDR3 is TGTGCCAGTAGCCTCTCCGGGGGAACCGGAGAGACCCAGTACTTC. It codes for CASSLSGGTGETQYF. The entire variable domain, with the rest obtained from reference TRBV19 and TRBJ2-5, is as follows: DGGITQSPKYLFRKEGQNVTLSCEQNLNHDAMYWYRQDPGQGLRLIYYSQIVNDFQKGDIAEGYSVSREKKESFPLTVTSAQKNPTAFYLCASSLSGGTGETQYFGPGTRLLVL.

This clonotype has a handful of counts. The genes are TRBV6-4 and TRBJ1-1; no clear D gene. The length of the CDR3 is 14 residues. Trimming removed 3 bases from V and 5 bases from J, with 13 bases in between. Germline V gene sequence: CDR1 MRHNA, CDR2 SNTAGT. The CDR3 DNA reads TGTGCCAGCAGTGAGAAAGGAGGATCGACTGAAGCTTTCTTT. This encodes CASSEKGGSTEAFF.